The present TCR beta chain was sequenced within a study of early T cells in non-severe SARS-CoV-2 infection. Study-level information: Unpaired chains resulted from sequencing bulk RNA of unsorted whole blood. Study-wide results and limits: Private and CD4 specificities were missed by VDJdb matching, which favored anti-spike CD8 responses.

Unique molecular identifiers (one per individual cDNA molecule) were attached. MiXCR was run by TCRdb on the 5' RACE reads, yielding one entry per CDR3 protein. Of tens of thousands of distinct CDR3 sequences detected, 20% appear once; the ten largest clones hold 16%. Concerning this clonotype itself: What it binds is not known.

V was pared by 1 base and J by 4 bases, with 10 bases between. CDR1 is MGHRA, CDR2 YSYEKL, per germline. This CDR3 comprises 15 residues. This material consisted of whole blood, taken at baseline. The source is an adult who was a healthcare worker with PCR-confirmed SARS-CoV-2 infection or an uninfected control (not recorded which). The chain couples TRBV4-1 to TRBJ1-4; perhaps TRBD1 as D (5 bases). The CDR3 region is CASSQGQGFNEKLFF. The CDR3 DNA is TGCGCCAGCAGCCAAGGCCAGGGCTTTAATGAAAAACTGTTTTTT.